Reported below is one TCR beta chain. The antigen is undetermined. Trimming shortened V by 1 base and J by 1 base, and 11 bases separated the two germline ends. The CDR3 is 15 residues long. Germline CDR1 is GTSNPN and CDR2 is SVGIG (reference sequence). The sample comes from a study of cytomegalovirus exposure and HLA in healthy donors. The study, taken as a whole, reports: The classifier reportedly diagnosed cytomegalovirus status with high sensitivity and specificity. CMV antigen specificity was confirmed in vitro for a few CMV-associated chains. The majority of CMV-associated TCR beta chains were reported as apparently HLA-restricted in a later analysis.

The PCR had 60 Vbeta and 13 Jbeta primers. The data were produced by immunoSEQ multiplex PCR, yet TCRdb's version contains in-frame clones alone and is incomplete. Here the sample spans about 200,000 clones, around three quarters being singletons. The sequenced sample consisted of PBMCs. This receptor was obtained from a man aged 35 to 55 in good health and CMV-seronegative. The chain carries TRBV30 and TRBJ1-5, with D hard to call. The chain's CDR3 is CAWSAGFASNQPQHF. As DNA, the CDR3 is TGTGCCTGGAGTGCAGGTTTTGCGAGCAATCAGCCCCAGCATTTT.